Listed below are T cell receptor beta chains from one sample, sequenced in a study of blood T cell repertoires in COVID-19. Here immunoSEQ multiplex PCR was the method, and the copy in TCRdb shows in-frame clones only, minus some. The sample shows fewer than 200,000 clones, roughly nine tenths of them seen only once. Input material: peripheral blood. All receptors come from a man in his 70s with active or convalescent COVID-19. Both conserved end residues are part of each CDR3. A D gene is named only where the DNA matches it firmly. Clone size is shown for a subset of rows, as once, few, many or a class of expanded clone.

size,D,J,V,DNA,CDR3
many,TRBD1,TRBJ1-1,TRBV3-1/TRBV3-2,TGTGCCAGCAGCCGGACAGGGGGCCTCGCTGAAGCTTTCTTT,CASSRTGGLAEAFF
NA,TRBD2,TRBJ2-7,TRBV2,TGTGCCAGCAAATTTCGACTAGCGGGGGACTACGAGCAGTACTTC,CASKFRLAGDYEQYF
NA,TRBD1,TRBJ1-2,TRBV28,TGTGCCAGCAGCCAGGGACAGGGTGTGTATGGCTACACCTTC,CASSQGQGVYGYTF
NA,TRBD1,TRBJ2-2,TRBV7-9,TGTGCCAGCAGCCCCCTGCCGAGGACAGGGTTGGCCGGGGAGCTGTTTTTT,CASSPLPRTGLAGELFF
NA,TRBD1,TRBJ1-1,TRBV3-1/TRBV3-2,TGTGCCAGCAGCCGCCAGACAGGGACTGAAGCTTTCTTT,CASSRQTGTEAFF
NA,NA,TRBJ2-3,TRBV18,TGTGCCAGCTCACCAGAGTTCACAGATACGCAGTATTTT,CASSPEFTDTQYF
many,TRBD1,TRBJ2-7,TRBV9,TGTGCCAGCAGCGCGACAGGGAACTCCTACGAGCAGTACTTC,CASSATGNSYEQYF
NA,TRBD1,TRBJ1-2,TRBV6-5,TGTGCCAGCAGGTTGGGACAGGGATATGGCTACACCTTC,CASRLGQGYGYTF
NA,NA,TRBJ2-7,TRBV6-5,TGTGCCAGCAGTTACCGAGGACAAGCCTACGAGCAGTACTTC,CASSYRGQAYEQYF
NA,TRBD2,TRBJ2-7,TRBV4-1,TGCGCCAGCAGCCAAACTAGCGGGATTACTTACGAGCAGTACTTC,CASSQTSGITYEQYF
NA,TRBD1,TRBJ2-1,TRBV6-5,TGTGCCAGCAGTTCCCCACAGGGGGGAAGCCATGAGCAGTTCTTC,CASSSPQGGSHEQFF
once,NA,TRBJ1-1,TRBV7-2,TGTGCCAGCAGCCGCACGAGACAGGTGGGCACTGAAGCTTTCTTT,CASSRTRQVGTEAFF
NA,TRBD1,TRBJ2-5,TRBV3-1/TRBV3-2,TGTGCCAGCAGCCGCCAGGGGACAGGGGGAGAGACCCAGTACTTC,CASSRQGTGGETQYF
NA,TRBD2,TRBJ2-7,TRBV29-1,TGCAGCGCCACTAGCGGGAGTACATCTGGGGAGCAGTACTTC,CSATSGSTSGEQYF
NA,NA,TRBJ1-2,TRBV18,TGTGCCAGCTCACCAGGACAGACTAACTATGGCTACACCTTC,CASSPGQTNYGYTF
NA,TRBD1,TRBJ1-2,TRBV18,TGTGCCAGCTCACCACGGGGGGACAGGGGAAACTATGGCTACACCTTC,CASSPRGDRGNYGYTF
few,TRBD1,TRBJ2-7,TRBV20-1,TGCAGTGCTAGTGAGGGGGCGTCAACCTACGAGCAGTACTTC,CSASEGASTYEQYF
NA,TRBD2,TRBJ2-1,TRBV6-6,TGTGCCAGCAGGGGAGGGTTAGCGGGAGGGCCCCATGAGCAGTTCTTC,CASRGGLAGGPHEQFF
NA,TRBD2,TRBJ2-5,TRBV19,TGTGCCAGTAGTATCCTCCCGGGACCCGGGGGGGCCCAGTACTTC,CASSILPGPGGAQYF
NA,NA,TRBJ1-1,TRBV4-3,TGCGCCAGCAGCCCGTCTCGCGGCCAGGGTCATATCCCTGAAGCTTTCTTT,CASSPSRGQGHIPEAFF
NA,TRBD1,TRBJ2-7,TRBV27,TGTGCCAGCAGTTTCTGGCCAGGGGGACACGAGCAGTACTTC,CASSFWPGGHEQYF
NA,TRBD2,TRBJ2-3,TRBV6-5,TGTGCCAGCAGTTACTCGTACAGCGGGAGCTCAGATACGCAGTATTTT,CASSYSYSGSSDTQYF
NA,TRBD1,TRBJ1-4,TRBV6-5,TGTGCCAGCAGTTATTCTTCCGGGACAGGGAACGAAAAACTGTTTTTT,CASSYSSGTGNEKLFF
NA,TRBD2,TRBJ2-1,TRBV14,TGTGCCAGCAGCCAACTAGCGGAGTCATACAATGAGCAGTTCTTC,CASSQLAESYNEQFF
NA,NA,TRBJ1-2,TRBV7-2,TGTGCCAGCAGCTTAGAGGCCGGAAGGGGTTGGGGCTACACCTTC,CASSLEAGRGWGYTF
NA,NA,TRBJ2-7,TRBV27,TGTGCCAGCAGTCTGACACCCTACGAGCAGTACTTC,CASSLTPYEQYF
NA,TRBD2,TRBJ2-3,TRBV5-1,TGCGCCAGCAGCTTGGATCCCGGGAGGGCCCTAAATACGCAGTATTTT,CASSLDPGRALNTQYF
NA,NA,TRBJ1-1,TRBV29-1,TGCAGCGTAGTTCGACAGGCGAACACTGAAGCTTTCTTT,CSVVRQANTEAFF
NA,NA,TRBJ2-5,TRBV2,TGTGCCAGCAGTGAAGCGCCTGGGGGGCAAGAGACCCAGTACTTC,CASSEAPGGQETQYF
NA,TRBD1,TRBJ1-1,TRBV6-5,TGTGCCAGCAGAACCGACAGGGAGAGAACTGAAGCTTTCTTT,CASRTDRERTEAFF
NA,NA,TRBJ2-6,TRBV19,TGTGCCAGTAGCCTTCCTAGCTCTGGGGCCAACGTCCTGACTTTC,CASSLPSSGANVLTF
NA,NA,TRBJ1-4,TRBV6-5,TGTGCCAGCAGCCCGGGGGTAAAACTGTTTTTT,CASSPGVKLFF
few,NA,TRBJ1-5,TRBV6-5,TGTGCCAGCAGACGGACACTCAGTAGCAATCAGCCCCAGCATTTT,CASRRTLSSNQPQHF
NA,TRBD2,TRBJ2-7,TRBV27,TGTGCCAGCAGCTCCCCCGGGACTAGTACCTACGAGCAGTACTTC,CASSSPGTSTYEQYF
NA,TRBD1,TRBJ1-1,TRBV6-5,TGTGCCAGCAGCCGATTACCAACAGGGGGAACTGAAGCTTTCTTT,CASSRLPTGGTEAFF
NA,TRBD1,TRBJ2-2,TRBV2,TGTGCCAGCAATCCATCGGGACAGGGAGGCACCGGGGAGCTGTTTTTT,CASNPSGQGGTGELFF
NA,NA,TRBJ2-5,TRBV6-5,TGTGCCAGCAGTCCCCTCGAGGGAGAGACCCAGTACTTC,CASSPLEGETQYF
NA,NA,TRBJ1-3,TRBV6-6,TGTGCCAGCAGTTTTCGACCGCGACTTGGAAACACCATATATTTT,CASSFRPRLGNTIYF
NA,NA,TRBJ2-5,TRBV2,TGTGCCAGCGCCCGTGGAGGGGTAGAGACCCAGTACTTC,CASARGGVETQYF
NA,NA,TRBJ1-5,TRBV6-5,TGTGCCGGAGGGACTCTCCTAAATCAGCCCCAGCATTTT,CAGGTLLNQPQHF
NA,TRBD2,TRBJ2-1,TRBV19,TGTGCCAGTAAGGGTTGGCGGGAGAGGAATGAGCAGTTCTTC,CASKGWRERNEQFF
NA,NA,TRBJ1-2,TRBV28,TGTGCCAGCAGGCCGGACAGACACTATGGCTACACCTTC,CASRPDRHYGYTF
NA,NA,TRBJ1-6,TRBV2,TGTGCCAGCACTCTATCCCAGGGGAATAATTCACCCCTCCACTTT,CASTLSQGNNSPLHF
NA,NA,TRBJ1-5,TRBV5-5,TGTGCCAGCAGCTCGACGGGGGGCCGTCAGCCCCAGCATTTT,CASSSTGGRQPQHF
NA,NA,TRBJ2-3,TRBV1,TGCACCAGCAGCCAAGAGGGGCGGGGGCCCAGCACAGATACGCAGTATTTT,CTSSQEGRGPSTDTQYF
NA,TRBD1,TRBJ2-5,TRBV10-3,TGTGCCATCAGAATGACAGGGAGCGGAGAGACCCAGTACTTC,CAIRMTGSGETQYF
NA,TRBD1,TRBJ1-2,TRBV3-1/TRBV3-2,TGTGCCAGCAGCCACCTCGGACAGGGGCACGGCTACACCTTC,CASSHLGQGHGYTF
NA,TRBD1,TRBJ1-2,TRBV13,TGTGCCAGCAGCAATGGACAGGGGGGTGGCTACACCTTC,CASSNGQGGGYTF
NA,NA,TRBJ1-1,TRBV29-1,TGCAGCGTGGACGACCGGGGAGGAGATGAAGCTTTCTTT,CSVDDRGGDEAFF
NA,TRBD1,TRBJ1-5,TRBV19,TGTGCCACCTGGGACAGTCTTAGCAATCAGCCCCAGCATTTT,CATWDSLSNQPQHF
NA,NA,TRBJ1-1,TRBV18,TGTGCCAGCTCACCGACGGGCCCAGGGGACACTGAAGCTTTCTTT,CASSPTGPGDTEAFF
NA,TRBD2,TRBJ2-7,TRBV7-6,TGTGCCAGCAGCTTAGTAGCGGGGGCGACCTACGAGCAGTACTTC,CASSLVAGATYEQYF
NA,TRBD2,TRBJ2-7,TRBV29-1,TGCAGCGTTGTTGGGCTAGCGGGCCACGAGCAGTACTTC,CSVVGLAGHEQYF
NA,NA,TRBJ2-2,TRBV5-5,TGTGCCAGCAGCGGCGGACAAACTGCAAGGGCCGGGGAGCTGTTTTTT,CASSGGQTARAGELFF
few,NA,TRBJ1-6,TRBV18,TGTGCCGGGGGGACCTATAATTCACCCCTCCACTTT,CAGGTYNSPLHF
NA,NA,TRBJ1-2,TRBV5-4,TGTGCCAGCAGCTTTGGACCGAGGGATGGCTACACCTTC,CASSFGPRDGYTF
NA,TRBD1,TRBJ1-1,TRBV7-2,TGTGCCAGCAGCCCCCGCCTTCACAGGGGGCACACTGAAGCTTTCTTT,CASSPRLHRGHTEAFF
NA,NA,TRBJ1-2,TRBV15,TGTGCCACCAGCAGGCCTCGGGGTGACTATGGCTACACCTTC,CATSRPRGDYGYTF
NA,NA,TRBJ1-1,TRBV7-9,TGTGCCAGCAAAGGACAGTCCTCCGAAGCTTTCTTT,CASKGQSSEAFF